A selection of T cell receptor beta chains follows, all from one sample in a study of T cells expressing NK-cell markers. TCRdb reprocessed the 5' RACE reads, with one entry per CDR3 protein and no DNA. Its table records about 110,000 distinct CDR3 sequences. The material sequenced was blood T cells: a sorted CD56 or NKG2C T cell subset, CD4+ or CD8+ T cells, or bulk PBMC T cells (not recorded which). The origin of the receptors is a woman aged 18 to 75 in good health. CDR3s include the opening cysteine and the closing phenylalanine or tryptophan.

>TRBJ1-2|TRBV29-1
CSASPDKFNYGYTF
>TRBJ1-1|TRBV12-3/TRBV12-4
CASSWDRGNTEAFF
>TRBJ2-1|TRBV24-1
CATSDPTTEQFF
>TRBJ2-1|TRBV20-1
CSAPTSGGGNEQFF
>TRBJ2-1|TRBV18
CASSPGQGRMDEQFF
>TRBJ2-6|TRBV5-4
CASSWGMAGANVLTF
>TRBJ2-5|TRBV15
CATRPDSPETQYF
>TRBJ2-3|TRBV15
CATSSHIAGGTDTQYF
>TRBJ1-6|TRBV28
CASRATGNTGNSPLHF
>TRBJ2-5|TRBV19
CASTDGFQETQYF
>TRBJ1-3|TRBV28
CASRDDRAFSGNTIYF
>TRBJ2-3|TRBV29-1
CSVDSPGTGGVSTDTQYF
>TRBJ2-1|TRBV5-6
CASSLGGGGPSEWNEQFF
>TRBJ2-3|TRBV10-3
CAISASGGGDTQYF
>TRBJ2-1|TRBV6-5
CASSYTMGLNYEQFF
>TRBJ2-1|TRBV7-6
CASSLALDRGQGEQFF
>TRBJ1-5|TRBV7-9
CASSLNSGGNQPQHF
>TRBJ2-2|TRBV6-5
CASSYSPTGVITGTGELFF
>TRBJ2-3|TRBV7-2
CASSFMAMGADTQYF
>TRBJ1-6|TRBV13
CASSLEVNSGGRNSPLHF
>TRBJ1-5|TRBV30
CAWTPDRGDQPQHF
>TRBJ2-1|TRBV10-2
CASSPGLAGGAQQFF
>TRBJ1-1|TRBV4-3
CASSQEDRAVMNTEAFF
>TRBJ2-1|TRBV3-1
CASSPGERFPNEQFF
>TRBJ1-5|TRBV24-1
CATSVGQNQPQHF
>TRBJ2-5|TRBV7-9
CASSPRTGEGTQYF